Here is one T cell receptor (beta chain) with its context. This clone was detected only once. The clone's antigen remains unknown. No base-level quality is on record; no much larger clone is a single base apart. The library was produced with the immunoSEQ multiplex PCR assay. For the multiplex PCR, a mixture combining 60 forward primers for TCR Vbeta segments and 13 reverse primers for TCR Jbeta segments was used. Amplification of the CDR3 region of rearranged TCR beta genes was performed with a multiplex PCR assay on genomic DNA. Amplified TCR beta libraries were sequenced as 87-base-pair reads on the Illumina HiSeq System. The paper's processing steps were these. In a later analysis, roughly 80 million unique TCR beta chains were counted across the 650 to 750 repertoires, and about 10 million of these chains were shared by at least two donors. Raw reads were error-corrected and collapsed into unique sequences by a nearest-neighbor algorithm in which closely related sequences were merged to remove PCR and sequencing errors. Alignment of CDR3 sequences to IMGT reference sequences was used to assign V, D and J gene segments. Each retained sequence needed at least a six-nucleotide match to both a V gene segment and a J gene segment. A rearrangement counted as productive if the CDR3 had no stop codons and remained in frame with V and J, and every other rearrangement counted as non-productive. Following IMGT convention, CDR3 was defined as the stretch from the second conserved V-encoded cysteine up to the conserved J-encoded phenylalanine. Sequences without an unambiguous match to a single V gene segment were excluded from the earlier analysis of 587 of the donors. An earlier analysis of several hundred of the donors classified V segments as functional when productive rearrangements were above 56.7% and as segregating when the standard deviation between donors was above 5%. A statistical classification framework was built for diagnosing cytomegalovirus status from the catalog of TCR beta chain sequences. V and J gene assignment, in a later analysis, came from comparing TCR nucleotide sequences with IMGT/GENE-DB human TR gene sequences. Using the TCRdist pipeline, a later analysis assigned CDR3 sequences along with most-parsimonious VDJ recombination scenarios. In a later analysis, each TCR beta chain was defined by its CDR3 amino acid sequence together with its V-gene family, and reads lacking a unique V-gene family were excluded. A later analysis removed 592 highly shared, low-generation-probability nucleotide sequences to deal with suspected cross-contamination and a sequencing artifact. A later analysis calculated a clonal expansion index for each public chain from normalized within-repertoire ranks of inferred template counts. In a later analysis, generation probabilities were computed using a VDJ recombination model fitted to out-of-frame rearrangements, and the results were checked against IGoR. In a later analysis, hypergeometric tests were used to score TCR-TCR, TCR-HLA and TCR-CMV co-occurrence, with a repertoire-size bias correction applied to TCR pairs. False discovery rates were estimated in a later analysis by permuting HLA or CMV assignments 20 times. In a later analysis, co-occurring TCRs were grouped with DBSCAN, and TCRdist sequence similarity was added when clustering was performed within HLA-allele-positive subsets. Co-occurrence clustering excluded repertoires with fewer than 30,000 or more than 120,000 public chains, plus five with anomalous nucleotide sharing. The table comes from immuneACCESS by way of TCRdb, which keeps in-frame sequences with V and J called. Part of the clones is missing from these tables; in studies checked, under half for an unresolved V gene and the rest for unknown reasons. The V and J calls and clone size come from that table; D and trimming were worked out from the DNA. The sample profile shows 60,000 to 70,000 clones; roughly 80% of them were found once. The top ten clonotypes cover 2.5% to 3% of the sample.

The cohort comprised some 700 healthy bone marrow donors. Cohort members were all nominally healthy when sampled, although unrecorded immune exposures were likely present. The donor tested CMV seronegative and was one of the 352 seronegative cohort members. A peripheral blood sample was provided by each donor, and peripheral blood mononuclear cells were used for TCR beta sequencing. The Qiagen DNeasy Blood Extraction Kit was used to extract genomic DNA from the blood cell samples. The data were taken from a study of cytomegalovirus exposure and HLA in healthy donors (TCRdb year 2017). Regarding the complete study: In an earlier analysis of roughly 500 of the donors, about 270 Gb of sequence data and 90 million to 120 million unique TCR beta sequences from about 190 million T cells were reported. Alongside the repertoire data, information on donor age, sex, ethnicity and CMV serostatus was compiled. To predict cytomegalovirus infection status, the study brought together high-throughput TCR immunosequencing, statistical association of individual TCRs with disease status, and machine learning. On average, about 200,000 unique TCR beta nucleotide sequences were sequenced per donor among several hundred genotyped donors of the cohort, with about 19% of those sequences being non-productive. Roughly 300 gigabases of sequencing data and 75 million to 85 million unique TCR sequences made up an early release that covered 640 HLA-typed donors. Because of strong linkage in the cohort, 5 or 6 DR-DQ haplotypes were treated as single units for association and clustering. The study aimed to test whether signatures of past pathogen exposure could be identified by cataloging public T cell receptors. Among the roughly 400 genotyped donors, more than 70% belonged to the genetic ancestry cluster associated with self-reported Caucasian donors. Rather than using new phenotypic data, the later analysis identified candidate immune exposures from TCR beta sequences and from how often those sequences occurred across donors. The T cell repertoires of 666 subjects were profiled by immunosequencing and related to cytomegalovirus serostatus. Typing coverage varied by locus: about 620-630 donors for A, B, C, DRB1 and DQB1; 500 to 550 for DQA1; some 610 for DPA1; 400 to 480 for DPB1. A later analysis re-analyzed previously published TCR beta repertoires from approximately 700 donors and added high-resolution HLA genotyping to study TCR occurrence patterns. In addition to the first cohort of 666 subjects, a separate validation cohort of approximately 130 different subjects was used. A later genetic analysis used genome-wide SNP genotypes for about three fifths of the 666 donors, treating that subset as a discovery cohort. HLA typing covered class I and class II loci at four-digit resolution. Every discovery cohort repertoire had been produced on one sequencing platform. An earlier analysis of approximately 640 of the donors applied high-throughput TCR beta sequencing to assess whether each TCR beta V gene segment acted as functional or pseudogenic. The investigation overall reported the following: Broadly in line with IMGT annotations, most TCR beta V segments showed up in productive rearrangements about 90% or about 30% of the time in an earlier analysis of 587 of the donors. The presence/absence analyses assumed that sequencing depth was roughly uniform across donors, and that assumption may not be true. The study listed around 160 TCR beta chains as associated with cytomegalovirus. In a later analysis, HLA-associated TCR beta chains showed more clonal expansion and lower generation probabilities than non-associated chains that were equally common. The 87-base-pair reads could not distinguish some IMGT-functional V segments, including TRBV6-2 and TRBV6-3, so those segments were excluded. The cohort was sequenced for TCR beta chains only, and without alpha or paired-chain data the features that could be detected were limited. A further reported finding was that TCR beta sequences accurately predicted the HLA-A and HLA-B alleles for most subjects in the first cohort. Specific HLA alleles were associated with 15,000 to 20,000 TCR beta sequences at a false discovery rate of 0.05 in a later analysis. Because counts were too low, around 18 rarely observed V segments, including chromosome 9 orphons, were left out of the earlier analysis of approximately 580 of the donors. In a later genetic analysis, a missense DCLRE1C variant was associated with V-gene and J-gene trimming of TCR beta chains, and the association was replicated in an independent cohort. Because HLA typing was missing for some donors at each locus, association tests included only the typed subset. When HLA alleles, especially DR and DQ, strongly co-occurred, attributing TCR associations to individual alleles was difficult. A group of highly shared sequence variants was considered likely to be a technical artifact of the sequencing pipeline. Correlated functional status among segregating V segments might be attributable to linkage disequilibrium, but an unknown experimental factor could not be ruled out. Across donors, most TCR sequences were observed very rarely, whereas some public TCRs were present in many individuals. The classifier was reported to diagnose cytomegalovirus status with high specificity and sensitivity in both the original and validation cohorts. According to a later analysis, parvovirus B19, influenza, CMV and Epstein-Barr virus appeared linked to several top co-occurrence clusters. The authors suggested that the approach could potentially be extended to other disease states and immunological phenotypes. For the cohort, immune exposure information was limited to CMV serostatus. In a later genetic analysis, fewer N-insertions in productive TCRs were reported among donors in an Asian-associated ancestry cluster than the roughly 640-donor mean. A later analysis found that TCR association rates varied across HLA loci, with DRB1 alleles showing the most associated TCRs and HLA-C alleles the fewest. In a later analysis, most CMV-associated TCR beta chains were found to appear HLA-restricted, with HLA associations seemingly driven largely by CMV exposure. In vitro tests confirmed that a few of the cytomegalovirus-associated TCR beta chains recognize cytomegalovirus antigens.

CDR1 SGHAT and CDR2 FQNNGV are derived from the germline V gene. At the junction V is shortened by 5 bases and J by 4 bases; bases outside the gene matches: 7. The CDR3, cysteine through phenylalanine, is 15 amino acids long. Just CDR3 DNA is preserved here, 45 bases in frame from base 1. The receptor was derived from a young woman in good health and CMV-seronegative. Sequenced sample: PBMCs. The rearranged chain carries TRBV11-2 and TRBJ2-3, and 9 junctional nucleotides match TRBD2. The DNA sequence is TGTGCCAGCAGCCCGGGGACTAGCCAGCCAGATACGCAGTATTTT. It encodes CASSPGTSQPDTQYF.